This T cell receptor beta chain was found in a study of OX40 agonist ivuxolimab in advanced cancers. Looked up from germline, CDR1 is LGHNA and CDR2 is YNFKEQ. The CDR3 loop spans 17 amino acids. The ends lost 4 bases at V and 1 base at J; junction bases unmatched: 8. Sequencing used immunoSEQ multiplex PCR; TCRdb keeps in-frame clones, though not all of them. The sample has tens of thousands of clones, 80% to 90% seen once. This TCR derives from an adult with an advanced solid tumor such as melanoma, head and neck, liver or kidney cancer. The input for sequencing was CD4+ or CD8+ T cells sorted from blood, taken in a trial of the OX40 agonist ivuxolimab. This sequence joins TRBV4-2 and TRBJ2-2; 8 bases align to TRBD1. CDR3 sequence: CASSRAGDRLNTGELFF. The CDR3 bases are TGTGCCAGCAGCCGGGCCGGGGACAGGCTGAACACCGGGGAGCTGTTTTTT.